One and the same sample provided the 17 T cell receptor beta chains below, sequenced in a study of radiation and T cells in renal cell carcinoma (dated by TCRdb to about 2020). The method behind the library was the immunoSEQ multiplex PCR assay. The table comes from immuneACCESS by way of TCRdb, which keeps in-frame sequences with V and J called. Part of the clones is missing from these tables; in studies checked, under half for an unresolved V gene and the rest for unknown reasons. The sample table holds around 20,000 clones, of which around 46% were seen once. Roughly 16% of the sample is in the top ten clones. The time point label of this sample denotes: tumor resected at nephrectomy. Interpreted using the paper, the treatment or condition label stands for: 15 Gy SBRT to primary tumor, nephrectomy 4 weeks later. The sample was tumor tissue, taken from a patient whose treatment included radiotherapy and nephrectomy. The source of these receptors is a woman aged 45-65 years with renal cell carcinoma.

The chain is built from TRBV7-2 and TRBJ2-2; 8 bases align to TRBD1. The CDR3 runs 14 residues. The ends lost 5 bases at V and 5 bases at J; junction bases unmatched: 4. The germline CDR1 and CDR2 sequences are SGHTA and FQGNSA. This chain's CDR3 is CASSQTGVTGELFF. The CDR3 bases are TGTGCCAGCAGCCAGACAGGGGTAACCGGGGAGCTGTTTTTT.

The rearrangement uses TRBV6-6 and TRBJ1-5; 7 bases are shared with TRBD1. V shed 2 bases and J 6 bases; nucleotides not matched to a gene: 1. This CDR3 is 13 amino acids long. From germline, CDR1 is MNHNY and CDR2 SVGAGI (reference sequence). The CDR3 nucleotides read TGTGCCAGCAGTTACAAGGGGGCTCAGCCCCAGCATTTT. Translated, it gives CASSYKGAQPQHF.

The chain joins TRBV4-2 to TRBJ2-1, with a weak D call TRBD2 (6 bases). Trimming removed 2 bases at V and 5 bases at J, with 13 bases between. The CDR3 extends over 15 amino acids. Germline CDR1 is LGHNA and CDR2 is YNFKEQ. The CDR3 DNA follows: TGTGCCAGCAGCCAATCTGGAGGGGACCACAATGAGCAGTTCTTC. Protein product: CASSQSGGDHNEQFF.

The chain carries TRBV7-3 and TRBJ1-1; D may be TRBD1 (6 bases). Trimming shortened V by 3 bases and J by 3 bases, and 11 bases separated the two germline ends. Per germline, CDR1 SGHTA and CDR2 FQGTGA. This CDR3 is 14 amino acids long. The CDR3 nucleotides read TGTGCCAGCAGCTTCCAGGGGCGGGACACTGAAGCTTTCTTT. Its protein product is CASSFQGRDTEAFF.

This chain uses TRBV5-1 with TRBJ1-1; D not resolved. The V end was cut by 0 bases, the J end by 4 bases, with 16 bases between. The germline CDR1 and CDR2 sequences are SGHRS and YFSETQ. CDR3 length: 16 residues. CDR3 protein: CASSLGGQSRGTEAFF. The CDR3, as DNA: TGCGCCAGCAGCTTGGGTGGGCAGAGCCGGGGCACTGAAGCTTTCTTT.

The gene calls are TRBV6-5 and TRBJ1-2; no reliable D call. Germline loops: CDR1 MNHEY, CDR2 SVGAGI. V gave up 5 bases and J gave up 8 bases, with 18 bases separating them. This CDR3 region has 14 residues. In nucleotides, the CDR3 is TGTGCCAGCAGTCTTGACCGAGGGAGCGGCGGCTACACCTTC. Translation gives CASSLDRGSGGYTF.

V and J are TRBV4-3 and TRBJ2-2; D is unresolved. Trimming removed 0 bases from V and 6 bases from J, with 17 bases in between. The CDR3 has 17 amino acids. Germline assignment: CDR1 LGHNA and CDR2 YSLEER. CDR3 sequence reads: CASSQDPGLARAGELFF. CDR3 coding DNA: TGCGCCAGCAGCCAAGATCCGGGTTTGGCACGCGCCGGGGAGCTGTTTTTT.

This clone was counted between two and nine times. The V gene is TRBV19, the J gene TRBJ2-5; 14 bases agree with TRBD2. Germline loops: CDR1 LNHDA, CDR2 SQIVND (reference sequence). V dropped 4 bases and J dropped 1; count of bases not matched to a gene: 5. This CDR3 has 17 amino acids. CDR3 nucleotides: TGTGCCAGTAGTAGGGGACTAGCGGGGGTACTCCAAGAGACCCAGTACTTC. It yields the protein CASSRGLAGVLQETQYF.

A word on this clone: The junction differs from germline at one of its ends, possibly a read error. The chain employs TRBV4-2 and TRBJ2-1, with 11 bases matching TRBD2. Germline CDR1 and CDR2: LGHNA and YNFKEQ. The CDR3 runs to 13 residues. The CDR3 spells CASSQGVAGGLLF. The CDR3 DNA reads TGTGCCAGCAGCCAAGGAGTAGCGGGGGGGTTACTCTTC.

V gene TRBV19 combines with J gene TRBJ1-6, with D tentatively TRBD1 (5 bases). Trimming pared 6 bases from V and 7 bases from J, leaving 22 bases between. The germline V gene has CDR1 LNHDA and CDR2 SQIVND (reference sequence). CDR3 length equals 17 residues. This CDR3 is CASSQRRQRGGNSPLHF. For the CDR3, the DNA is TGTGCCAGTAGCCAAAGGCGACAGCGTGGGGGGAATTCACCCCTCCACTTT.

This clone was observed a handful of times. The chain employs TRBV9 and TRBJ1-3, with no clear D. The ends were cut back, 4 bases at V and 4 bases at J, with 12 bases in the middle. Germline CDR1 and CDR2: SGDLS and YYNGEE. The CDR3 sequence is 14 residues long. The CDR3 loop is CASSRALSGNTIYF. Written as DNA, the CDR3 is TGTGCCAGCAGCCGTGCTTTATCGGGAAACACCATATATTTT. Full variable domain (missing parts from reference TRBV9 and TRBJ1-3): DSGVTQTPKHLITATGQRVTLRCSPRSGDLSVYWYQQSLDQGLQFLIQYYNGEERAKGNILERFSAQQFPDLHSELNLSSLELGDSALYFCASSRALSGNTIYFGEGSWLTVV.

This clone has just one count. The chain's CDR3 is CASSYRWGNEQYF. In DNA, the CDR3 is TGTGCCAGCAGTTACCGGTGGGGAAACGAGCAGTACTTC. The chain carries TRBV6-5 and TRBJ2-7; D uncertain. Between the trimmed V and J ends, which lost 2 bases and 5 bases, there was a span of 10 bases. In germline, CDR1 is MNHEY, CDR2 SVGAGI. CDR3 length: 13 residues.

The J gene is TRBJ2-7, the V gene TRBV10-3; 8 bases align to TRBD1. J lost 3 bases, V lost 3 bases, and 10 bases had no gene match. This CDR3 contains 16 residues. CDR1 is ENHRY and CDR2 is SYGVKD in the germline V gene. The CDR3 nucleotides are TGTGCCATCAGTGACAGTCCGGGACAGGTAGTCTACGAGCAGTACTTC. Its protein is CAISDSPGQVVYEQYF.

The chain joins TRBV7-9 to TRBJ2-5; the match to TRBD1 covers 10 bases. With 5 bases clipped from V and 4 bases from J, the junction kept 4 bases outside the gene matches. The length of the CDR3 is 14 residues. In germline, CDR1 is SEHNR, CDR2 FQNEAQ (reference sequence). The CDR3 loop is CASSHRDRGETQYF. CDR3 coding DNA: TGTGCCAGCAGCCACCGGGACAGGGGAGAGACCCAGTACTTC.

The chain joins TRBV5-1 to TRBJ1-1; D possibly corresponds to TRBD1 (6 bases). The germline CDR1 and CDR2 sequences are SGHRS and YFSETQ. V lost 4 bases and J 5 bases, leaving 12 bases between the germline ends. CDR3 size: 13 residues. The DNA of the CDR3 is TGCGCCAGCAGCCTCACAGGGAATACTGAAGCTTTCTTT. This encodes CASSLTGNTEAFF.

Of note for this clone: Other DNA sequences in this sample translate to the same CDR3. The chain has TRBV5-1 and TRBJ1-6; tentatively, D is TRBD1 (6 bases). V gave up 0 bases and J gave up 8 bases, with 12 bases separating them. Per the germline V gene, CDR1 is SGHRS and CDR2 is YFSETQ. The CDR3 contains 15 residues. The CDR3 DNA follows: TGCGCCAGCAGCTTGGAAGGGGGGCGAGATTCACCCCTCCACTTT. This sequence encodes CASSLEGGRDSPLHF.

The chain employs TRBV5-5 and TRBJ2-5, with D unclear. CDR1 is SGHKS, CDR2 YYEKEE, per germline (reference sequence). With 2 bases removed from V and 2 bases from J, the gap between germline ends came to 10 bases. CDR3 length: 14 residues. Written as DNA, the CDR3 is TGTGCCAGCAGCTTAATGGCCGATCAAGAGACCCAGTACTTC. This codes for CASSLMADQETQYF.